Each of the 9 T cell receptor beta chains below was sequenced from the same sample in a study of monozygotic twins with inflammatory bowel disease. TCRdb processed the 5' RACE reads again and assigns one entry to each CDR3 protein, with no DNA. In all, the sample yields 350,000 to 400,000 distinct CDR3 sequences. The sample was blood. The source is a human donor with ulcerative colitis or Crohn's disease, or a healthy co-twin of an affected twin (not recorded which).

The CDR3 here is CASSFDWGGLSEAFF. This chain uses TRBV12-3 or TRBV12-4 with TRBJ1-1; TCRdb calls TRBD1, which cannot be checked without DNA. This CDR3 contains 15 residues.

CDR3 residues: CASSLTQTPSTDTQYF. The chain is built from TRBV5-6 and TRBJ2-3. CDR1 is SGHDT, CDR2 YYEEEE, per germline. This CDR3 region has 16 residues. Filled out from reference TRBV5-6 and TRBJ2-3, the complete variable domain reads DAGVTQSPTHLIKTRGQQVTLRCSPKSGHDTVSWYQQALGQGPQFIFQYYEEEERQRGNFPDRFSGHQFPNYSSELNVNALLLGDSALYLCASSLTQTPSTDTQYFGPGTRLTVL.

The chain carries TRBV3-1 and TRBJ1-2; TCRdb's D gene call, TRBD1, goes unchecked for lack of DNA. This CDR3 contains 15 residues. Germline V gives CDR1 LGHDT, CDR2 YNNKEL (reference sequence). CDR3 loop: CASSLADGGVYGYTF.

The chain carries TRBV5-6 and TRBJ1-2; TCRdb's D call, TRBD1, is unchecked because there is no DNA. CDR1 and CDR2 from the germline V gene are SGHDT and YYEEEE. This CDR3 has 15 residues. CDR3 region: CASSGKQAINYGYTF.

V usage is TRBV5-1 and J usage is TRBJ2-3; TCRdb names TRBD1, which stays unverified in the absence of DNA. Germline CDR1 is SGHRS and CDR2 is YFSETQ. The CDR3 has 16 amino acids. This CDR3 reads CASSLGAVGGTDTQYF.

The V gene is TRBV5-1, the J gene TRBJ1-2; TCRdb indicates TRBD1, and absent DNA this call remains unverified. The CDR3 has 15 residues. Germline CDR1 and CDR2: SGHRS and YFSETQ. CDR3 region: CASSQSGGGGYGYTF. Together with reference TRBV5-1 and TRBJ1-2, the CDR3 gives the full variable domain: KAGVTQTPRYLIKTRGQQVTLSCSPISGHRSVSWYQQTPGQGLQFLFEYFSETQRNKGNFPGRFSGRQFSNSRSEMNVSTLELGDSALYLCASSQSGGGGYGYTFGSGTRLTVV.

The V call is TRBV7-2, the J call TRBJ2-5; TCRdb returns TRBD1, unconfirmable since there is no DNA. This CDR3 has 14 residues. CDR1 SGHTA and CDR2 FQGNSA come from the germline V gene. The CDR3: CASSFDRVAETQYF.

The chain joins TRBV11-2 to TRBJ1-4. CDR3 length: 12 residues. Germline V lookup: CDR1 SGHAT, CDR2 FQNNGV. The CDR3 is CASSSILQGPSF.

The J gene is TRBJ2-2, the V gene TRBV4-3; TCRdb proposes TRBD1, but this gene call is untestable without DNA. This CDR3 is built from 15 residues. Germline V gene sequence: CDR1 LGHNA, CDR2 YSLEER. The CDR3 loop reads CASSQAGGNTGELFF.